This T cell receptor beta chain was identified in a study of CD8 T cells in ankylosing spondylitis. Study findings and constraints: Peripheral blood samples showed relatively rare disease-linked clones, and these clones were CD8+. A motif in TCR beta, a set of roughly 8 highly homologous variants, appeared characteristic of ankylosing spondylitis blood. Clones linked to disease were reported to show significant enrichment in matched ankylosing spondylitis synovial fluid.

With regard to this clonotype: No antigen is known for it.

The CDR3 contains 14 residues. Germline lookup yields CDR1 SQVTM and CDR2 ANQGSEA. Trimming cost V 4 bases and J 1 base, with 11 bases left between them. TCRdb analysed the 5' RACE reads with MiXCR anew, one entry per CDR3 protein. The profile shows about 150,000 distinct CDR3 sequences, roughly 34% of them singletons. Sequenced: synovial fluid, either unsorted or a sorted T cell fraction (not recorded which). The chain carries TRBV29-1 and TRBJ2-1, with D perhaps matching TRBD1 or TRBD2 (5 bases each). This TCR was recovered from a male donor with ankylosing spondylitis. CDR3 loop: CSVVVWGSYNEQFF. CDR3 DNA sequence: TGCAGCGTTGTTGTTTGGGGGTCCTACAATGAGCAGTTCTTC.